The present T cell receptor beta chain was sequenced within a study of T cell repertoires in cytomegalovirus infection. Study as a whole: Recently described HLA-C-restricted plus well-studied HLA-B-restricted CMV epitopes were used. From public TCR beta signatures came an indication of both CMV infection and matching HLA type.

TCRdb reprocessed the reads with MiXCR, giving one entry per CDR3 protein. Among approximately 990,000 distinct CDR3 sequences listed, approximately 31% were seen once. Overall study results and limits: Cumulative frequency of public TCR beta families picked out carriers of CMV plus the relevant HLA. What dominated the ex vivo response were HLA-C-restricted CMV-specific TCR beta clonotypes.

V was clipped by 5 bases and J by 2 bases, with 22 bases between them. The CDR3 spans 17 residues. Germline V lookup: CDR1 SEHNR, CDR2 FQNEAQ (reference sequence). This clonotype has at least ten counts. Its antigen is currently unknown. This TCR came from a human donor in good health (CMV status not recorded). Some clones in this sample may be carry-over from other donors' samples. The material was cultured CD8+ T cells from PBMCs, obtained from culture after CMV antigen stimulation. The chain combines TRBV7-9 with TRBJ2-7; TRBD1 might be the D (5 bases). The CDR3 is CASSGQTEFQKPYEQYF. CDR3 DNA sequence: TGTGCCAGCAGCGGACAAACAGAGTTCCAAAAGCCCTACGAGCAGTACTTC.